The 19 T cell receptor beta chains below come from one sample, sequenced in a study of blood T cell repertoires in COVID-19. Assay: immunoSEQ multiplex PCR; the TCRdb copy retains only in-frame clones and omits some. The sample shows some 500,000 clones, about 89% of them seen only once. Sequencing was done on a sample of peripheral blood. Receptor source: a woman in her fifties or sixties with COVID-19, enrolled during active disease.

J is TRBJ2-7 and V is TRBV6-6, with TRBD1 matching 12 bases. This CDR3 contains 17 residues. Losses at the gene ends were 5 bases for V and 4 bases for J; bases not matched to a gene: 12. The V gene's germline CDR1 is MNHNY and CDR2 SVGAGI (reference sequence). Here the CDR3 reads CASSQTTGQGAPYEQYF. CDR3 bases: TGTGCCAGCAGTCAAACCACGGGACAGGGGGCTCCTTACGAGCAGTACTTC.

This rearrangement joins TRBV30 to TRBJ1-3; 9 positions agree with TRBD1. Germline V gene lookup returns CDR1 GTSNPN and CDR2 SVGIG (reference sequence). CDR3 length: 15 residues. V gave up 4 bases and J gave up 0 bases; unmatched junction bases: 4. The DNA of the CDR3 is TGTGCCTGGAATTGGGACAGGGTCTCTGGAAACACCATATATTTT. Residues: CAWNWDRVSGNTIYF.

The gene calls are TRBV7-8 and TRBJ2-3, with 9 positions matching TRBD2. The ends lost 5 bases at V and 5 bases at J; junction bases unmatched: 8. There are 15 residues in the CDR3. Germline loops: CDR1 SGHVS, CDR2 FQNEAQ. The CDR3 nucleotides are TGTGCCAGCAGCCCGTGGGGGCGGGGGGGAGATACGCAGTATTTT. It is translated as CASSPWGRGGDTQYF.

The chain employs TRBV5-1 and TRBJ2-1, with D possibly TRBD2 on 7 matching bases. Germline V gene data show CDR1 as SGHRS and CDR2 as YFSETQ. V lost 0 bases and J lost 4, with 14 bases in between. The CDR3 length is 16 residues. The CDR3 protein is CASSLEGGVEYNEQFF. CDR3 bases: TGCGCCAGCAGCTTGGAAGGGGGGGTCGAATACAATGAGCAGTTCTTC.

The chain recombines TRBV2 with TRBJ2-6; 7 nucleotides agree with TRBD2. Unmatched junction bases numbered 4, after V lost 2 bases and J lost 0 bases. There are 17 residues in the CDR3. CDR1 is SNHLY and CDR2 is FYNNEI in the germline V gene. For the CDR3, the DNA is TGTGCCAGCAGTGAACTAGCGGCGAGCTCTGGGGCCAACGTCCTGACTTTC. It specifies CASSELAASSGANVLTF. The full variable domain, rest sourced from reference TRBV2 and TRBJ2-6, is EPEVTQTPSHQVTQMGQEVILRCVPISNHLYFYWYRQILGQKVEFLVSFYNNEISEKSEIFDDQFSVERPDGSNFTLKIRSTKLEDSAMYFCASSELAASSGANVLTFGAGSRLTVL.

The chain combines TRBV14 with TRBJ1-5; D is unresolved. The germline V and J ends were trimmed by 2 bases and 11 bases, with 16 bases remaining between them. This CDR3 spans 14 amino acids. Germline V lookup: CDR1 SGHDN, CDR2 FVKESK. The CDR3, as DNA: TGTGCCAGCAGCCAACGGTCCCCGGGAAGCGCCCAGCATTTT. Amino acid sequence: CASSQRSPGSAQHF.

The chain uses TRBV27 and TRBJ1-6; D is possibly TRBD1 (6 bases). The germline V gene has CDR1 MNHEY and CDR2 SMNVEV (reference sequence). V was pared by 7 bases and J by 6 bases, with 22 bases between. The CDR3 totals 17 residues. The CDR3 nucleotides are TGTGCCAGCATCCCCCTCCCCCCATGGGGGCGTAATTCACCCCTCCACTTT. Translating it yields CASIPLPPWGRNSPLHF.

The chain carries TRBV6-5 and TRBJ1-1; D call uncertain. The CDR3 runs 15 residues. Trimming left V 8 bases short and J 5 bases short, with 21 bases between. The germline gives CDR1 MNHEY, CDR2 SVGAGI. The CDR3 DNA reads TGTGCCAGCTCCCGATCACCAGGCGTTAATACTGAAGCTTTCTTT. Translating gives CASSRSPGVNTEAFF.

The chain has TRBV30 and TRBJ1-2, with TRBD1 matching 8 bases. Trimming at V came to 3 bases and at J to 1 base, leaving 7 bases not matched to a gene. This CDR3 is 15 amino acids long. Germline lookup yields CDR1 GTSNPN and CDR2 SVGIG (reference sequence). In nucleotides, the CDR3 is TGTGCCTGGAGAAGGACAGGGTTTAATAACTATGGCTACACCTTC. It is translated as CAWRRTGFNNYGYTF.

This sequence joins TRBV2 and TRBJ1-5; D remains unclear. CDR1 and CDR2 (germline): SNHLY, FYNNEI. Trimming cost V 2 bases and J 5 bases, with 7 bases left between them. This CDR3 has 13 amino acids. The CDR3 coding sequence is TGTGCCAGCAGTGAACAGATGGATCAGCCCCAGCATTTT. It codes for CASSEQMDQPQHF.

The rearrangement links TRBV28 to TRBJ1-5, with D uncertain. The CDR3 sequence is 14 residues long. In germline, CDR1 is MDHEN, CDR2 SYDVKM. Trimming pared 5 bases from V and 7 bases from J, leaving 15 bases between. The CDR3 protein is CASSPTERYQPQHF. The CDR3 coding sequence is TGTGCCAGCAGTCCGACCGAGCGTTACCAGCCCCAGCATTTT.

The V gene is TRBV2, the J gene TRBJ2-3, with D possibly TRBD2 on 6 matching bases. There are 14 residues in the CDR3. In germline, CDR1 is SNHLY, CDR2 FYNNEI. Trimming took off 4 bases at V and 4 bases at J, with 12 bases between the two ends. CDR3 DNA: TGTGCCAGCAGTGGGACGGGAGCCGCAGATACGCAGTATTTT. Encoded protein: CASSGTGAADTQYF.

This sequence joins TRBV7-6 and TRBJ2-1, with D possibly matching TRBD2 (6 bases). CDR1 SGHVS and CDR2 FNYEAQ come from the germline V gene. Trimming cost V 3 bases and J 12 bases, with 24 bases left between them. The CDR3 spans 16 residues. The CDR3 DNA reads TGTGCCAGCAGCTTTAGGTGGCGGGACGCGGATCGCCGGCAGTTCTTC. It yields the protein CASSFRWRDADRRQFF. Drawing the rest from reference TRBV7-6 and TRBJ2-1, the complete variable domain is GAGVSQSPRYKVTKRGQDVALRCDPISGHVSLYWYRQALGQGPEFLTYFNYEAQQDKSGLPNDRFSAERPEGSISTLTIQRTEQRDSAMYRCASSFRWRDADRRQFFGPGTRLTVL.

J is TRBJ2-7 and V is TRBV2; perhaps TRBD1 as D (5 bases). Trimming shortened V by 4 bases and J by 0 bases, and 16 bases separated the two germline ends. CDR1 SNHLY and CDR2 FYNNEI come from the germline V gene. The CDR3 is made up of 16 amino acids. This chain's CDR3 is CASSGHQGHDSYEQYF. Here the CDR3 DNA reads TGTGCCAGCAGTGGGCACCAGGGCCACGACTCCTACGAGCAGTACTTC. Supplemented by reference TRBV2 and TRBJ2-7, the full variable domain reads EPEVTQTPSHQVTQMGQEVILRCVPISNHLYFYWYRQILGQKVEFLVSFYNNEISEKSEIFDDQFSVERPDGSNFTLKIRSTKLEDSAMYFCASSGHQGHDSYEQYFGPGTRLTVT.

CDR3 sequence: CASSFGTVYEKLFF. The CDR3, as DNA: TGTGCCAGCTCCTTCGGGACAGTCTATGAAAAACTGTTTTTT. The rearrangement links TRBV19 to TRBJ1-4, with 7 bases fitting TRBD1. CDR3 size: 14 residues. From germline, CDR1 is LNHDA and CDR2 SQIVND (reference sequence). The trim removed 9 bases at V and 6 bases at J, leaving 10 bases unmatched.

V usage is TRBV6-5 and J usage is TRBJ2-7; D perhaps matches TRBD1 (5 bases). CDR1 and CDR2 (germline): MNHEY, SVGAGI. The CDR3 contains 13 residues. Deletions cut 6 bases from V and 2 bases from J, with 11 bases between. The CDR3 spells CASSLTEAYEQYF. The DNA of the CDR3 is TGTGCCAGCAGCTTGACAGAAGCCTACGAGCAGTACTTC.

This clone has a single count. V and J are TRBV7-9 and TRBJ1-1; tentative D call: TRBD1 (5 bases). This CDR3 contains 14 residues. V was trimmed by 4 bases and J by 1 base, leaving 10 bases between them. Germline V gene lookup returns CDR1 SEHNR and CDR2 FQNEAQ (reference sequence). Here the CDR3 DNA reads TGTGCCAGCAGCTCCAGGGATTGGAACACTGAAGCTTTCTTT. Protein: CASSSRDWNTEAFF.

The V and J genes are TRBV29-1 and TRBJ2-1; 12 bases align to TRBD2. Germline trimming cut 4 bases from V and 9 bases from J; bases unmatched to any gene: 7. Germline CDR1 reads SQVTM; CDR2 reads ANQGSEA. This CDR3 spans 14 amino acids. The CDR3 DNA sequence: TGCAGCGTTGTAAACCTAGCGGGGGGGCTTGAGCAGTTCTTC. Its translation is CSVVNLAGGLEQFF.

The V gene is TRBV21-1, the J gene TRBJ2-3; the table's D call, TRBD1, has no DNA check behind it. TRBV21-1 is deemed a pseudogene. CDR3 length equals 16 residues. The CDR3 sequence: CASPDRGALRADTQYF. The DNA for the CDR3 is TGTGCCAGTCCCGACAGGGGGGCTTTACGGGCAGATACGCAGTATTTT.